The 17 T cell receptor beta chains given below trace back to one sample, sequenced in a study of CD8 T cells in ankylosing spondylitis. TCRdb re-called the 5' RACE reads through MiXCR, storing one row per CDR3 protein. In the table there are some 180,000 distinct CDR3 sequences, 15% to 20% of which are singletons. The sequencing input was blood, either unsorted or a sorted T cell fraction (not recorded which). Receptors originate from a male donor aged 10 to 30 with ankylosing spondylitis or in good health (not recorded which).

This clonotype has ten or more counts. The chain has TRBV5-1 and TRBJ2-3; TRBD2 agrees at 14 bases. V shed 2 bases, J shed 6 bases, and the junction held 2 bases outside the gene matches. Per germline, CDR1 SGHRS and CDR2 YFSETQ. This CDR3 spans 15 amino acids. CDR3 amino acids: CASSLGTSGSDTQYF. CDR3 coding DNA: TGCGCCAGCAGCTTAGGGACTAGCGGGAGTGATACGCAGTATTTT.

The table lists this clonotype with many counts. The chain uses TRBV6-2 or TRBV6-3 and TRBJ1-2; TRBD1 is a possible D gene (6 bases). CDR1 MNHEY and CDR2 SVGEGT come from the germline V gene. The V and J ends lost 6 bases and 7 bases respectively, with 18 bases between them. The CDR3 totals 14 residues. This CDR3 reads CASRPGTPTVGYTF. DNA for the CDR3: TGTGCCAGCAGGCCCGGGACACCGACTGTTGGCTACACCTTC.

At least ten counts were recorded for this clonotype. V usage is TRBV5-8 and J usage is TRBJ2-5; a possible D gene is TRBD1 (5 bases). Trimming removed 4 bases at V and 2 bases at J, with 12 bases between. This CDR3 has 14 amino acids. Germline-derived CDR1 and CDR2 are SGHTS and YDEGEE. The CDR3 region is CASSRETVQETQYF. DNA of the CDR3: TGTGCCAGCAGCCGCGAGACAGTACAAGAGACCCAGTACTTC.

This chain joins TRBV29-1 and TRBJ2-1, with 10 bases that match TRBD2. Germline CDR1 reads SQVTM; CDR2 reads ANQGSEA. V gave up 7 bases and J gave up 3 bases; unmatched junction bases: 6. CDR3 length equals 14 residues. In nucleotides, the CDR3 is TGCAGCGAAACTACTAGCGGGGTCTACAATGAGCAGTTCTTC. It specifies CSETTSGVYNEQFF.

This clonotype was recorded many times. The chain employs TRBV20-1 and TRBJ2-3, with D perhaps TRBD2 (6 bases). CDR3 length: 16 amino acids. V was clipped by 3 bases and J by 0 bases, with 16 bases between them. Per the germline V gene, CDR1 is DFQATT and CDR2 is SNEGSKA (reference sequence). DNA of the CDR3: TGCAGTGCTAGCCCTCCTGGGGGACTCAGCACAGATACGCAGTATTTT. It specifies CSASPPGGLSTDTQYF.

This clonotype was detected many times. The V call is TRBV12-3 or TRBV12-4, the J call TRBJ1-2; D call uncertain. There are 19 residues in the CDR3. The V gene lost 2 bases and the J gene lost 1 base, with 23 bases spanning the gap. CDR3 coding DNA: TGTGCCAGCAGTTTATTCCAGTTCCGGGCCAGAAAACTTAACTATGGCTACACCTTC. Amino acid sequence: CASSLFQFRARKLNYGYTF.

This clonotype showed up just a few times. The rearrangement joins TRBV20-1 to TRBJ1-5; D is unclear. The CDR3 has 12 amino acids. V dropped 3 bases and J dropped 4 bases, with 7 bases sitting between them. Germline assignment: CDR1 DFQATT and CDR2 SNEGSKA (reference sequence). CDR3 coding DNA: TGCAGTGCTAGGGCGATTAATCAGCCCCAGCATTTT. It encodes CSARAINQPQHF.

This CDR3 reads CASSLVSDSYNEQFF. CDR3 bases: TGCGCCAGCAGCTTGGTCTCAGACTCCTACAATGAGCAGTTCTTC. V usage is TRBV5-1 and J usage is TRBJ2-1; D remains unclear. This CDR3 has 15 residues. Per germline, CDR1 SGHRS and CDR2 YFSETQ. Between the trimmed V and J ends, which lost 0 bases and 0 bases, there was a span of 7 bases.

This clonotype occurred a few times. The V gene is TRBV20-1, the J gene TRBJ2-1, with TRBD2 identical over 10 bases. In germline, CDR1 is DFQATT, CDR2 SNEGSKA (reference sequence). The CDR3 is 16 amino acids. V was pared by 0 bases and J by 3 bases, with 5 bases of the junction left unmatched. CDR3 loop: CSARDQRTSGYNEQFF. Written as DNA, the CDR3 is TGCAGTGCTAGAGATCAAAGGACTAGCGGCTACAATGAGCAGTTCTTC.

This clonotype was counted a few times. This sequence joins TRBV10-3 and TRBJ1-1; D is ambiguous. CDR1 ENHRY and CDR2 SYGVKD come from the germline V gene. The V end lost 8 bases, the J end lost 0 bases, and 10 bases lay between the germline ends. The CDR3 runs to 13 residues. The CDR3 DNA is TGTGCCATCGCGGCCGAAATGAACACTGAAGCTTTCTTT. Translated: CAIAAEMNTEAFF.

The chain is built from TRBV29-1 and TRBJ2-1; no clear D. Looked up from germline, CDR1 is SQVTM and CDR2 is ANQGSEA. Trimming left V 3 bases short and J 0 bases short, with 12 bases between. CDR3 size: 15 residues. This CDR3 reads CSVEVHPSSYNEQFF. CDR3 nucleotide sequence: TGCAGCGTTGAGGTTCACCCGAGCTCCTACAATGAGCAGTTCTTC.

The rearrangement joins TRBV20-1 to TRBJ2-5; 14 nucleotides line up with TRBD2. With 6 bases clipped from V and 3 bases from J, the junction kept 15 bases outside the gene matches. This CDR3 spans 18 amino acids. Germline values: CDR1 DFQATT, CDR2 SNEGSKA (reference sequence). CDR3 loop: CSATSGTSGREGKETQYF. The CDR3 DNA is TGCAGTGCCACCTCCGGGACTAGCGGGAGAGAGGGAAAAGAGACCCAGTACTTC.

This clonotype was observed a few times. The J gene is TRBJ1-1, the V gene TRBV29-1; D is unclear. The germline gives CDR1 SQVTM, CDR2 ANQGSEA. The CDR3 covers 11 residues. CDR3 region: CTTRGNTEAFF. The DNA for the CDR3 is TGCACTACCCGGGGAAACACTGAAGCTTTCTTT. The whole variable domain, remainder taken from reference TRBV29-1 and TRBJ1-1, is SAVISQKPSRDICQRGTSLTIQCQVDSQVTMMFWYRQQPGQSLTLIATANQGSEATYESGFVIDKFPISRPNLTFSTLTVSNMSPEDSSIYLCTTRGNTEAFFGQGTRLTVV.

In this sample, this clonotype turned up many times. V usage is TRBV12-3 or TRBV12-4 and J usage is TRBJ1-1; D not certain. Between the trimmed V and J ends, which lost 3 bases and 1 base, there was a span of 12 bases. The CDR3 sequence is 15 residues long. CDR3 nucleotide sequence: TGTGCCAGCAGTTTCTCCCTGGGTAAGAACACTGAAGCTTTCTTT. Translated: CASSFSLGKNTEAFF.

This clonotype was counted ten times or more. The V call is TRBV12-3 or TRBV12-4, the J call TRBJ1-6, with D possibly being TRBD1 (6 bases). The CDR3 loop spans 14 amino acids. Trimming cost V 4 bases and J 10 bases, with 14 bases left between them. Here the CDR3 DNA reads TGTGCCAGCAGTTCAGGGGTGCGTGGATCACCCCTCCACTTT. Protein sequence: CASSSGVRGSPLHF.

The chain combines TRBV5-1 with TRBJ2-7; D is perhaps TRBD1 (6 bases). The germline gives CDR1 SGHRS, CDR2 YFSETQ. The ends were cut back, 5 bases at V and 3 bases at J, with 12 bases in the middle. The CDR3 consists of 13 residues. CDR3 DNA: TGCGCCAGCAGGAGTGGACAGTACTACGAGCAGTACTTC. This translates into CASRSGQYYEQYF.

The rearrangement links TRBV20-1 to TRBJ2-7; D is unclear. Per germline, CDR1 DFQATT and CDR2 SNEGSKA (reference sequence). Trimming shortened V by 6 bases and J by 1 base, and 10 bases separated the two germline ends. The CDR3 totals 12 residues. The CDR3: CSAPINSYEQYF. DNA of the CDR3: TGCAGTGCCCCGATCAATTCCTACGAGCAGTACTTC.